The rows below give T cell receptor beta chains drawn from one sample of a study of blood T cells in healthy people across ages. TCRdb re-analysed the 5' RACE reads in MiXCR, keeping a single row per CDR3 protein. The data show 1 million to 1.2 million distinct CDR3 sequences, roughly two fifths seen once. Sequencing was performed on blood. Source of these receptors: a man in his late teens or twenties in good health. CDR3s include the opening cysteine and the closing phenylalanine or tryptophan. D genes are given only for firm matches. A clone size is listed for some rows: how often the clone was seen (once, few, many), or a class if it is expanded.

clone_size j_call v_call d_call cdr3_aa cdr3_nt
NA TRBJ2-1 TRBV20-1 TRBD2 CSAREDGGSGEQFF TGCAGTGCTAGAGAGGACGGGGGGTCAGGAGAGCAGTTCTTC
few TRBJ2-2 TRBV9 NA CASSGSDTNTGELFF TGTGCCAGCAGCGGATCGGACACTAACACCGGGGAGCTGTTTTTT
NA TRBJ2-1 TRBV7-2 NA CASSLANRYNEQFF TGTGCCAGCAGCTTAGCGAACAGGTACAATGAGCAGTTCTTC
NA TRBJ2-1 TRBV4-1 NA CASSLRSRGSDEQFF TGCGCCAGCAGCCTCCGTTCCCGGGGCTCTGATGAGCAGTTCTTC
few TRBJ1-5 TRBV20-1 NA CSAGRVNNQPQHF TGCAGTGCTGGGAGGGTCAACAATCAGCCCCAGCATTTT
few TRBJ1-2 TRBV6-6 NA CASSYSSVVDYGYTF TGTGCCAGCAGTTACTCTTCAGTCGTCGACTATGGCTACACCTTC
NA TRBJ2-1 TRBV7-8 NA CASSSRDGHDLGGYNEQFF TGTGCCAGCAGCTCCCGGGACGGACACGACCTTGGGGGTTACAATGAGCAGTTCTTC
few TRBJ1-2 TRBV7-2 TRBD1 CASSPRQGVGYGYTF TGTGCCAGCAGCCCTAGACAGGGTGTAGGGTATGGCTACACCTTC
NA TRBJ2-5 TRBV20-1 NA CSARRAYQETQYF TGCAGTGCTAGGAGGGCCTACCAAGAGACCCAGTACTTC
few TRBJ2-5 TRBV6-2/TRBV6-3 NA CASRDGAQETQYF TGTGCCAGCAGGGATGGGGCCCAAGAGACCCAGTACTTC
NA TRBJ2-5 TRBV28 NA CASRPPYQETQYF TGTGCCAGCAGGCCACCGTACCAAGAGACCCAGTACTTC
many TRBJ2-3 TRBV10-3 NA CAISEQGSADTQYF TGTGCCATCAGTGAGCAGGGTTCGGCAGATACGCAGTATTTT
few TRBJ1-1 TRBV12-3/TRBV12-4 NA CASSQDGSSTEAFF TGTGCCAGCAGCCAGGACGGGTCGAGCACTGAAGCTTTCTTT
NA TRBJ2-7 TRBV6-1 NA CASRELGSIYNEQYF TGTGCCAGCAGAGAGCTGGGGTCTATCTACAATGAGCAGTACTTC
NA TRBJ2-1 TRBV9 NA CASSDGRLNEQFF TGTGCCAGCAGTGATGGACGTCTCAATGAGCAGTTCTTC